This section outlines one TCR beta chain sequence together with its context. The data stem from a study of control samples from healthy donors and cancer patients. The assay was immunoSEQ multiplex PCR, and TCRdb's table has in-frame clones only and misses some. The sample includes some 80,000 clones, roughly 90% seen only once; the top ten take 1.9%. The CDR3 sequence is 14 residues long. The germline gives CDR1 SGHTA, CDR2 FQGTGA. The V end lost 1 base, the J end lost 5 bases, and 11 bases lay between the germline ends. The V call is TRBV7-3, the J call TRBJ2-5; D is unresolved. The specimen sequenced was PBMCs. The sequence came from a woman in her sixties or seventies with head and neck cancer. This CDR3 reads CASSLSGGRETQYF. In DNA, the CDR3 is TGTGCCAGCAGCTTAAGTGGTGGACGTGAGACCCAGTACTTC.